This is a list of T cell receptor beta chains from one sample in a study of cytomegalovirus exposure and HLA in healthy donors. TCRdb's table, derived via immunoSEQ multiplex PCR, lists solely in-frame clones and lacks some. This table has some 200,000 clones, 78% appearing once. Sequences were obtained from PBMCs. Receptors originate from a female donor in good health and CMV-seronegative. Both conserved end residues are part of each CDR3. The order of the fields is V gene, J gene, clone size, D gene, CDR3 DNA, CDR3 protein. D genes are given only for firm matches. For some rows the clone size is stated as once, few or many, or as a class when expanded; others skip it.

TRBV5-1	TRBJ2-1	once	TRBD2	TGCGCCAGCAGCTTCGGTCGGGGGGATAGTTGGTTCTTC	CASSFGRGDSWFF
TRBV7-9	TRBJ1-2	-	TRBD1	TGTTCCAGCAGCTTAGCCCAAGGACAGGGGGCGCGTGGCTACACCTTC	CSSSLAQGQGARGYTF
TRBV9	TRBJ2-2	-	TRBD1	TGTGCCAGCAGCGTGACAGGACAGGGGGCGAGAACCGGGGAGCTGTTTTTT	CASSVTGQGARTGELFF
TRBV4-1	TRBJ1-2	once	-	TGCGCCAGCAGCCAAGATCCGACAGGCGACTATGGCTACACCTTC	CASSQDPTGDYGYTF
TRBV11-3	TRBJ2-7	-	-	TGTGCCAGCAGCTTAGCCGGGGTACCGGGCAACGAGCAGTACTTC	CASSLAGVPGNEQYF
TRBV30	TRBJ2-1	-	-	TGTGCCTGGAGTGTATTCTATGAGCAGTTCTTC	CAWSVFYEQFF
TRBV2	TRBJ1-1	-	TRBD1	TGTGCCAGCTGGGACAGAAGCGTGCGCACTGAAGCTTTCTTT	CASWDRSVRTEAFF
TRBV5-1	TRBJ2-7	-	TRBD1	TGCGCCAGCAGCTTGGTGCCCGGGACAGGGAGATCCTACGAGCAGTACTTC	CASSLVPGTGRSYEQYF
TRBV27	TRBJ2-1	-	-	TGTGCCAGCAGTGTCGAAACAGGGATAGGTGAGCAGTTCTTC	CASSVETGIGEQFF
TRBV9	TRBJ1-1	-	TRBD1	TGTGCCAGCAGCGGCGGGACAGGGTCAAACACTGAAGCTTTCTTT	CASSGGTGSNTEAFF
TRBV7-4	TRBJ2-7	-	-	TGTGCCAGCAGCTTAGAACAGGAAACCTACGAGCAGTACTTC	CASSLEQETYEQYF
TRBV5-6	TRBJ2-5	-	TRBD2	TGTGCCAGCAGCTCGGGACTAGCGGGGAAAGAGACCCAGTACTTC	CASSSGLAGKETQYF
TRBV7-3	TRBJ2-3	once	TRBD2	TGTGCCAGCAGCTCACCTGGCGGGGGTGCAGATACGCAGTATTTT	CASSSPGGGADTQYF
TRBV7-2	TRBJ2-1	-	TRBD2	TGTGCCAGCAGCTTAGTAGGGCTAGCGGGACTGCAGAGTGAGCAGTTCTTC	CASSLVGLAGLQSEQFF
TRBV5-6	TRBJ2-5	-	TRBD1	TGTGCCAGCAGCTTACTCGGACAGGCGGAGACCCAGTACTTC	CASSLLGQAETQYF
TRBV7-8	TRBJ1-1	-	-	TGTGCCAGCAGCTTAGAGGTGGGGGGTGAAGCTTTCTTT	CASSLEVGGEAFF
TRBV6-5	TRBJ2-3	-	TRBD1	TGTGCCAGCAGTAAGCACAGGGGTCCCACAGATACGCAGTATTTT	CASSKHRGPTDTQYF